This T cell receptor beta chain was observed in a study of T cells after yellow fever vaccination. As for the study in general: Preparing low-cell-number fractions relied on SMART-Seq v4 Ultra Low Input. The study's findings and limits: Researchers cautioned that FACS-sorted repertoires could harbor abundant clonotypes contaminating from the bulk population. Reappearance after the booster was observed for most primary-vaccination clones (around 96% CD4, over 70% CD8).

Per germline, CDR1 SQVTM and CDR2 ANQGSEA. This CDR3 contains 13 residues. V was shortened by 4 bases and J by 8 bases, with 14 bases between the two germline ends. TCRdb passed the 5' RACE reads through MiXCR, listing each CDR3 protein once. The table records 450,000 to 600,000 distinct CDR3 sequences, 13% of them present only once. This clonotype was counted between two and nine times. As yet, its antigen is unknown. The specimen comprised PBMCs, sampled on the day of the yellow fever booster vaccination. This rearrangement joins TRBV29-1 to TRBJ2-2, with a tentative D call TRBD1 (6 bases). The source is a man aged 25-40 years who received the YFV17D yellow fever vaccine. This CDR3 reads CSVAGQRPGELFF. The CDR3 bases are TGCAGCGTTGCCGGACAGAGGCCTGGGGAGCTGTTTTTT.